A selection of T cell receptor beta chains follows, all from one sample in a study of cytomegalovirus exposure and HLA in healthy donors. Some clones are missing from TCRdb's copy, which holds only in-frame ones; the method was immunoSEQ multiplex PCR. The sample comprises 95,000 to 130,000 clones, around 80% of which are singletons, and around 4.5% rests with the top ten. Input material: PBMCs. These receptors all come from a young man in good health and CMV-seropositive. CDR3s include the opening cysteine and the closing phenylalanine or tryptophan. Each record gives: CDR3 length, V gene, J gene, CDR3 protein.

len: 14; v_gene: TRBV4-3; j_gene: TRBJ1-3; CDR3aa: CASSRQGTGNTIYF
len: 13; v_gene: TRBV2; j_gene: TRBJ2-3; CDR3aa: CASRGQHTDTQYF
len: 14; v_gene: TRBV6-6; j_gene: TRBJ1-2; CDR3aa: CASSYNDRPEGYTF
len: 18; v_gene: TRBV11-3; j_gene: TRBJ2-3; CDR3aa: CASSPRGRGREGTDTQYF
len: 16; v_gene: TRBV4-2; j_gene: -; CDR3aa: CASSQVGTSGSYEQYF
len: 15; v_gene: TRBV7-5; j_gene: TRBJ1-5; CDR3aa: CARSPHTLIGQPQHF
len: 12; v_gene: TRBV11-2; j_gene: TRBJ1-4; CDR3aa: CASSRQGWKLFF
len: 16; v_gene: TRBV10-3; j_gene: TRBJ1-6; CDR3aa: CAISLGRTRDNSPLHF
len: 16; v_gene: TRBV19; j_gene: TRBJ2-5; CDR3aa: CASAPIWGLEKETQYF
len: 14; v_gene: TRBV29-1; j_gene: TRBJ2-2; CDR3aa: CSVVGRENTGELFF
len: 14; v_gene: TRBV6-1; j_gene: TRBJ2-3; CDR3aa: CASSYGGGANTQYF
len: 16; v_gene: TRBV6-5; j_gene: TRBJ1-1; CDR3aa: CASSYNRESMNTEAFF
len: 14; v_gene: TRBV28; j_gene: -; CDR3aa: CASSGGTGVHEQYF
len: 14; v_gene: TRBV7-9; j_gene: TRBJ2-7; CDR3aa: CASSLVLAGGEQYF
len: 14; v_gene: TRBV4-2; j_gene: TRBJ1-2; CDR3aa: CASSPPQVNYGYTF
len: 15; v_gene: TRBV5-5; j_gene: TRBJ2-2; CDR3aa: CASSSRGYNTGELFF
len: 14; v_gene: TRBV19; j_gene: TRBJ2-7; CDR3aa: CATRRLAGSYEQYF
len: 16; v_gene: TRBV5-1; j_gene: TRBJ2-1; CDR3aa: CASKYQGAGSYNEQFF
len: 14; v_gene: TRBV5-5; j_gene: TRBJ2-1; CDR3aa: CASSFRGPYNEQFF
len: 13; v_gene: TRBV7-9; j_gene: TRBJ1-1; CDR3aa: CASSANSNTEAFF
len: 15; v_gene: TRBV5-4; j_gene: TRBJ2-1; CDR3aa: CASSDRLGSYNEQFF
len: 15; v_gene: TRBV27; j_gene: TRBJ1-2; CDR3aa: CASGYGTGGIYGYTF
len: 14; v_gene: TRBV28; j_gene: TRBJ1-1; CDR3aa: CASRIGTLNTEAFF
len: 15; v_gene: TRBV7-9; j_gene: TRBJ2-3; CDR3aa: CSSSLTSGGTDTQYF
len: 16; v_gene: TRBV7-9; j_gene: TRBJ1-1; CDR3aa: CSSSSGRDRENTEAFF
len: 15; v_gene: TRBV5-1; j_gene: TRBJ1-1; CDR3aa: CASSLGGGGGTEAFF
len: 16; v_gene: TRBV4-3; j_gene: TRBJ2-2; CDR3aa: CASSQDIAGRSGELFF
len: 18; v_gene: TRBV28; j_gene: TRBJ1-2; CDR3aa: CASSPRKHRDRGRYGYTF
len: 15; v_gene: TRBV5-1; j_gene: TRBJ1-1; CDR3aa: CASSPQTGWDTEAFF
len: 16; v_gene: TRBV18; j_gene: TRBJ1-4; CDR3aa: CASSPLAAGLNEKLFF
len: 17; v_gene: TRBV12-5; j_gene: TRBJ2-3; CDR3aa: CASGLVSGEGFADTQYF
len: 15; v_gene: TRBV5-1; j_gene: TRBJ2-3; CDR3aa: CASSLLQGDADTQYF
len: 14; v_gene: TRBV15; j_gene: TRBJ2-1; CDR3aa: CATSRGLSDNEQFF
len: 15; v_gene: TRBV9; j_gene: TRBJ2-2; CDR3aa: CASTQTGSNTGELFF
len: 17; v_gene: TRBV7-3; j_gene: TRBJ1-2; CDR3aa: CASSRPFSTTGDRGYTF
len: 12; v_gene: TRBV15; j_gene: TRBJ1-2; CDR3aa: CATSRGERGYTF
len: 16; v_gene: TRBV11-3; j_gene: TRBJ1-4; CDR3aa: CASSRRGGATNEKLFF
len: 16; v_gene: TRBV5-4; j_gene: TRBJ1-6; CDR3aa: CASSLVSGSYNSPLHF
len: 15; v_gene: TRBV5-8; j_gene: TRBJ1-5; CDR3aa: CASSTHRGPDQPQHF
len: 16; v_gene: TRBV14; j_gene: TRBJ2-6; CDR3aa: CASSRRQVAGANVLTF
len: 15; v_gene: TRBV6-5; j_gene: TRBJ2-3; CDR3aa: CASRPGLLETDTQYF
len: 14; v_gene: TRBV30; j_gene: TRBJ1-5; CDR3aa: CAWRKQGLNQPQHF
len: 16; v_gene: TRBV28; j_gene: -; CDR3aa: CASSFLGKRENYEQYF
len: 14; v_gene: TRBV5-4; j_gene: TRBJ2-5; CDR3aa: CASSPEVQGETQYF
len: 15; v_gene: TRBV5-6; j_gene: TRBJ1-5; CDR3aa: CASSLGRPFNQPQHF
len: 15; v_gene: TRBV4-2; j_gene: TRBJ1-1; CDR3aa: CASSQDRVQNTEAFF
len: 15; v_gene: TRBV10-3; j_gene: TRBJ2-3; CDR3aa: CAIRGTTQRTDTQYF
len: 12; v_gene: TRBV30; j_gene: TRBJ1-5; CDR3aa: CAWRQEGQPQHF
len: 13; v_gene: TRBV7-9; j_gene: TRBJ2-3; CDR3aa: CASSSPVRDTQYF
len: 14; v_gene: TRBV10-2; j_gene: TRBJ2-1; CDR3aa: CASTPLDRDDEQFF
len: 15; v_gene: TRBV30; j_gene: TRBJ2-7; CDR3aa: CAWSVTSGTAPKSYF
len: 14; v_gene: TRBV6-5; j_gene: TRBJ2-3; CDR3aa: CASSYSLPEDTQYF
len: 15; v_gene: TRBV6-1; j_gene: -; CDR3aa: CASSLLAGGDYEQYF
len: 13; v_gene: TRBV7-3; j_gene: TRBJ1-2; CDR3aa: CASSSGQAPGYTF
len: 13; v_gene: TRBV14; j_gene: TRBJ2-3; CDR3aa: CASSQVSTDTQYF
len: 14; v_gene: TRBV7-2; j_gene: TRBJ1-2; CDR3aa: CASRKTGTNYGYTF
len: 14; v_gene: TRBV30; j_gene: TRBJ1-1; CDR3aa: CAWSVWQGSSEAFF
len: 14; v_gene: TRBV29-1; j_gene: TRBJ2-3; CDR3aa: CSDVAGISTDTQYF